This T cell receptor (beta chain) comes out of a study of cytomegalovirus exposure and HLA in healthy donors. Across the whole study: As an earlier analysis found, roughly 170 million T cells yielded about 120 million unique TCR beta sequences.

About this clone itself: Antigen unknown.

At the time of sampling, donors were nominally healthy, though unrecorded immune exposures were likely. The CDR3 is 16 residues long. Losses at the gene ends were 6 bases for V and 0 bases for J; bases not matched to a gene: 3. Germline V lookup: CDR1 MDHEN, CDR2 SYDVKM. Whole-study results and caveats: One cluster of highly shared sequence variants probably arose as a sequencing artifact. Among immune exposure information, only CMV serostatus was available.

With 60 Vbeta and 13 Jbeta primers, the PCR was carried out. Sequenced by immunoSEQ multiplex PCR; TCRdb stores in-frame clones only, minus some. Seen here are roughly 200,000 clones, around 80% observed once, and the top ten hold approximately 0.69%. The chain couples TRBV28 to TRBJ2-7, with 15 bases fitting TRBD2. The sequence derives from a middle-aged woman in good health and CMV-seronegative. The sample comprised PBMCs. The CDR3 protein is CASRRTSGRDSYEQYF. In nucleotides, the CDR3 is TGTGCCAGCAGGAGGACTAGCGGGAGGGACTCCTACGAGCAGTACTTC.